A single sample gave rise to the 32 T cell receptor beta chains below, sequenced in a study of response to subunit inactivated influenza vaccine. One entry per CDR3 protein, called by TCRdb with MiXCR from the RT-PCR reads. Seen here are approximately 500,000 distinct CDR3 sequences, over 10% observed once, and the top ten hold 13%. Sequences were derived from PBMCs from blood, sampled roughly 45 days after vaccination. Receptors originate from a man over 45 who received an inactivated influenza vaccine.

This chain links TRBV20-1 with TRBJ2-7; a weak D match, TRBD2 (6 bases). In germline, CDR1 is DFQATT, CDR2 SNEGSKA (reference sequence). V was cut by 6 bases and J by 7 bases, with 10 bases left in between. CDR3 size: 10 residues. The CDR3 DNA reads as TGCAGTGCCCGAGGAGGGGAGCAGTACTTC. Encoded protein: CSARGGEQYF.

The chain is built from TRBV3-1 and TRBJ2-7; D gene ambiguous. CDR1 and CDR2 (germline): LGHDT, YNNKEL (reference sequence). The CDR3 totals 12 residues. V shed 2 bases and J shed 0 bases, with 2 bases lying between them. DNA of the CDR3: TGTGCCAGCAGCCAACACTCCTACGAGCAGTACTTC. Amino acids: CASSQHSYEQYF.

This clonotype was counted at least ten times. The gene calls are TRBV14 and TRBJ2-7, with TRBD1 matching over 8 bases. The trim removed 3 bases at V and 3 bases at J, leaving 1 base unmatched. CDR1 and CDR2 from the germline V gene are SGHDN and FVKESK. The CDR3 extends over 13 amino acids. The CDR3 loop is CASSQTGVYEQYF. The CDR3 nucleotides read TGTGCCAGCAGCCAGACAGGGGTCTACGAGCAGTACTTC.

In DNA form, the CDR3 reads TGCAGCGTTGTGGTTCCAGGGGGCATGGACGAGCAGTACTTC. It is translated as CSVVVPGGMDEQYF. The chain employs TRBV29-1 and TRBJ2-7, with 8 bases that match TRBD1. After removal of 4 bases from V and 5 bases from J, the junction contained 10 bases not matched to a gene. The CDR3 has 14 amino acids. Germline loops: CDR1 SQVTM, CDR2 ANQGSEA.

Concerning this clonotype: At one of its ends the junction is not consistent with the germline gene, which may arise from a read error. The chain combines TRBV20-1 with TRBJ2-1; D possibly uses TRBD1 or TRBD2 (5 bases each). The CDR3 length is 11 residues. CDR1 is DFQATT and CDR2 is SNEGSKA in the germline V gene (reference sequence). This CDR3 reads CSAGTYKEQFF. For the CDR3, the DNA is TGCAGTGCTGGGACCTACAAAGAGCAGTTCTTC.

This chain links TRBV3-1 with TRBJ1-2; 7 positions agree with TRBD1. Germline values: CDR1 LGHDT, CDR2 YNNKEL (reference sequence). CDR3 size: 15 residues. Trimming at V came to 1 base and at J to 1 base, leaving 3 bases not matched to a gene. The DNA of the CDR3 is TGTGCCAGCAGCCAAGCGGCAGGGGGTAACTATGGCTACACCTTC. Amino acid sequence: CASSQAAGGNYGYTF.

This clonotype was seen repeatedly, ten times or more. The chain employs TRBV7-8 and TRBJ2-7; TRBD2 agrees at 12 bases. The CDR3 length is 16 residues. Germline-derived CDR1 and CDR2 are SGHVS and FQNEAQ. After removal of 5 bases from V and 4 bases from J, the junction contained 9 bases not matched to a gene. The DNA of the CDR3 is TGTGCCAGCAGCCGAACATCTAGCGGGAGGGGATACGAGCAGTACTTC. It yields the protein CASSRTSSGRGYEQYF.

J is TRBJ2-3 and V is TRBV4-3; 8 bases are shared with TRBD2. The ends lost 0 bases at V and 2 bases at J; junction bases unmatched: 4. From germline, CDR1 is LGHNA and CDR2 YSLEER. This CDR3 spans 16 amino acids. CDR3 sequence reads: CASSQELAGHTDTQYF. In DNA, the CDR3 is TGCGCCAGCAGCCAAGAGTTAGCGGGACACACAGATACGCAGTATTTT.

This clonotype was counted at least ten times. V and J are TRBV6-2 or TRBV6-3 and TRBJ1-1; D not resolved. Looked up from germline, CDR1 is MNHEY and CDR2 is SVGEGT. The CDR3 extends over 14 amino acids. Trimming stripped 5 bases from V and 1 base from J, with 11 bases between. As DNA, the CDR3 is TGTGCCAGCAGTCGACACCTCTGGAACACTGAAGCTTTCTTT. Protein product: CASSRHLWNTEAFF.

The chain joins TRBV2 to TRBJ1-3; D is undetermined. Germline lookup yields CDR1 SNHLY and CDR2 FYNNEI. This CDR3 region has 14 residues. The V gene lost 6 bases and the J gene lost 0 bases, with 9 bases spanning the gap. The CDR3 DNA reads TGTGCCAGCAGGGTGGAGGCCTCTGGAAACACCATATATTTT. Its protein is CASRVEASGNTIYF.

This chain joins TRBV20-1 and TRBJ1-2; 8 nucleotides align to TRBD1. Germline CDR1 is DFQATT and CDR2 is SNEGSKA (reference sequence). The CDR3 runs to 13 residues. The V segment lost 5 bases and the J segment 8 bases; nucleotides outside the gene matches: 10. In nucleotides, the CDR3 is TGCAGTGCTTCTAGGCGGACAGGGTTGGGCTACACCTTC. Translating it yields CSASRRTGLGYTF.

This clonotype was observed at least ten times. CDR3 DNA sequence: TGTGCCAGCAGCCACCTTGCCAATGAGCAGTTCTTC. This sequence encodes CASSHLANEQFF. The V call is TRBV11-2, the J call TRBJ2-1, with D uncertain. CDR1 and CDR2 (germline): SGHAT, FQNNGV. The CDR3 runs to 12 residues. The germline V and J ends were trimmed by 5 bases and 6 bases, with 8 bases remaining between them.

This clonotype has just a few counts. The chain recombines TRBV3-1 with TRBJ2-1; 7 bases are a match to TRBD1. Germline CDR1 LGHDT, CDR2 YNNKEL (reference sequence). The length of the CDR3 is 14 residues. Losses at the gene ends were 3 bases for V and 6 bases for J; bases not matched to a gene: 5. CDR3 sequence: CASSHRHRGNEQFF. DNA for the CDR3: TGTGCCAGCAGCCACCGTCACAGGGGCAATGAGCAGTTCTTC.

The rearrangement links TRBV6-5 to TRBJ1-1, with D possibly TRBD1 on 5 matching bases. Trimming took off 4 bases at V and 8 bases at J, with 17 bases between the two ends. CDR3 length: 14 residues. CDR1 MNHEY and CDR2 SVGAGI come from the germline V gene. The CDR3 loop is CASSWGARDQEAFF. The CDR3 DNA reads as TGTGCCAGCAGTTGGGGCGCCCGGGACCAGGAAGCTTTCTTT.

This clonotype has ten or more counts. The V gene is TRBV29-1, the J gene TRBJ2-1; TRBD2 agrees at 7 bases. CDR3 length: 14 amino acids. From germline, CDR1 is SQVTM and CDR2 ANQGSEA. J lost 0 bases, V lost 6 bases, and 5 bases had no gene match. CDR3 sequence reads: CSVARTSSYNEQFF. CDR3 coding DNA: TGCAGCGTCGCTCGGACTAGCTCCTACAATGAGCAGTTCTTC.

The genes are TRBV5-1 and TRBJ2-1, with 13 bases that match TRBD2. The germline CDR1 and CDR2 sequences are SGHRS and YFSETQ. After removal of 7 bases from V and 9 bases from J, the junction contained 25 bases not matched to a gene. The length of the CDR3 is 20 residues. The CDR3 spells CASVPGLAGFLKRPQSEQFF. Here the CDR3 DNA reads TGCGCCAGCGTCCCGGGACTAGCGGGGTTCTTAAAACGGCCCCAAAGTGAGCAGTTCTTC. Full variable domain (outside the CDR3, taken from reference TRBV5-1 and TRBJ2-1): KAGVTQTPRYLIKTRGQQVTLSCSPISGHRSVSWYQQTPGQGLQFLFEYFSETQRNKGNFPGRFSGRQFSNSRSEMNVSTLELGDSALYLCASVPGLAGFLKRPQSEQFFGPGTRLTVL.

This clonotype was observed a few times. The chain links TRBV12-3 or TRBV12-4 to TRBJ2-1; D is unclear. The CDR3 is 13 amino acids. Trimming shortened V by 7 bases and J by 7 bases, and 14 bases separated the two germline ends. The CDR3 region is CASTNHGPNEQFF. CDR3 in DNA: TGTGCCAGCACCAACCACGGGCCGAATGAGCAGTTCTTC.

The table lists this clonotype with a few counts. Just one base apart from a much larger clone, this may be a read error. The rearrangement joins TRBV20-1 to TRBJ2-2; D is undetermined. Germline CDR1 is DFQATT and CDR2 is SNEGSKA (reference sequence). CDR3 size: 13 residues. Trimming left V 0 bases short and J 3 bases short, with 5 bases between. CDR3: CSARDTYTGELFF. The CDR3, as DNA: TGCAGTGCTAGAGACACCTACACCGGGGAGCTGTTTTTT.

J is TRBJ2-7 and V is TRBV6-5, with D unclear. The CDR3 is 15 residues long. Germline CDR1 is MNHEY and CDR2 is SVGAGI. Trimming stripped 2 bases from V and 5 bases from J, with 16 bases between. The DNA for the CDR3 is TGTGCCAGCAGTTACACCCCGAGTAGCTCAGACGAGCAGTACTTC. This encodes CASSYTPSSSDEQYF.

DNA of the CDR3: TGCAGCGTAGCCTCCGGGACAGGGGTCAGCGCGACCCAGTACTTC. Protein sequence: CSVASGTGVSATQYF. V is TRBV29-1 and J is TRBJ2-5, with 10 bases fitting TRBD1. With V trimmed by 6 bases and J by 7 bases, 14 bases remained unmatched. The CDR3 runs to 15 residues. Germline CDR1 and CDR2: SQVTM and ANQGSEA.

This clonotype was counted between two and nine times. This chain links TRBV12-3 or TRBV12-4 with TRBJ1-1; D ambiguous. Trimming stripped 3 bases from V and 11 bases from J, with 16 bases between. This CDR3 spans 13 amino acids. The CDR3 DNA is TGTGCCAGCAGTTTGGCCAGGATCTCGGAGGCTTTCTTT. It specifies CASSLARISEAFF.

The gene calls are TRBV11-1 and TRBJ2-7; 8 bases map to TRBD1. The V gene end was trimmed by 5 bases and the J gene end by 0 bases; junction bases not matched to a gene: 12. Germline CDR1 and CDR2: SGHAT and FQDESV (reference sequence). This CDR3 has 17 residues. The CDR3 DNA sequence: TGTGCCAGCAGCCAACCCCCGGACAGGGCGAGCTCCTACGAGCAGTACTTC. It codes for CASSQPPDRASSYEQYF. Full variable domain (outside the CDR3, taken from reference TRBV11-1 and TRBJ2-7): EAEVAQSPRYKITEKSQAVAFWCDPISGHATLYWYRQILGQGPELLVQFQDESVVDDSQLPKDRFSAERLKGVDSTLKIQPAELGDSAMYLCASSQPPDRASSYEQYFGPGTRLTVT.

The chain carries TRBV6-5 and TRBJ2-7, with 10 bases fitting TRBD1. With 0 bases clipped from V and 2 bases from J, the junction kept 7 bases outside the gene matches. Germline lookup yields CDR1 MNHEY and CDR2 SVGAGI. This CDR3 spans 17 amino acids. The CDR3: CASSYSRLGQGAYEQYF. The CDR3 nucleotides read TGTGCCAGCAGTTACTCGAGGCTTGGACAGGGGGCCTACGAGCAGTACTTC.

This clonotype has just a few counts. The chain links TRBV20-1 to TRBJ2-3; perhaps TRBD2 as D (6 bases). CDR1 is DFQATT and CDR2 is SNEGSKA in the germline V gene (reference sequence). Trimming left V 0 bases short and J 8 bases short, with 21 bases between. The CDR3 is 16 amino acids. The CDR3 region is CSAREGGSGGLGTQYF. The CDR3 DNA reads as TGCAGTGCTAGAGAGGGCGGCTCAGGAGGGCTTGGTACGCAGTATTTT.

The chain joins TRBV7-3 to TRBJ2-1, with 8 bases aligning to TRBD2. The CDR3 loop spans 16 amino acids. The junction had 5 bases not matched to a gene; V was cut back by 4 bases and J by 0 bases. The V gene's germline CDR1 is SGHTA and CDR2 FQGTGA. The CDR3 sequence: CASSSRGGISYNEQFF. CDR3 nucleotide sequence: TGTGCCAGCAGCTCACGGGGGGGTATCTCCTACAATGAGCAGTTCTTC.

Ten or more counts support this clonotype. V gene TRBV5-1 combines with J gene TRBJ2-1; the D gene is possibly TRBD2 (5 bases). CDR1 and CDR2 from the germline V gene are SGHRS and YFSETQ. The CDR3 consists of 15 residues. The V end lost 5 bases, the J end lost 1 base, and 13 bases lay between the germline ends. The CDR3 loop is CASSPEVASYNEQFF. The CDR3 bases are TGCGCCAGCAGTCCCGAAGTAGCGTCCTACAATGAGCAGTTCTTC.

This clonotype was observed a handful of times. The chain carries TRBV20-1 and TRBJ1-6; D perhaps matches TRBD1 (5 bases). CDR1 and CDR2 from the germline V gene are DFQATT and SNEGSKA (reference sequence). This CDR3 spans 17 amino acids. The V gene lost 0 bases and the J gene lost 7 bases, with 19 bases spanning the gap. This CDR3 is CSARDQTISDRNSPLHF. CDR3 DNA sequence: TGCAGTGCTAGAGATCAAACCATATCAGACAGAAATTCACCCCTCCACTTT.

The chain joins TRBV4-3 to TRBJ2-1; a possible D gene is TRBD2 (5 bases). CDR1 and CDR2 (germline): LGHNA, YSLEER. Between the trimmed V and J ends, which lost 5 bases and 0 bases, there was a span of 14 bases. The CDR3 is 16 amino acids. CDR3 loop: CASSAAAGHSYNEQFF. In nucleotides, the CDR3 is TGCGCCAGCAGCGCAGCGGCAGGCCACTCCTACAATGAGCAGTTCTTC.

The chain joins TRBV5-5 to TRBJ2-1; 10 positions match TRBD2. Per the germline V gene, CDR1 is SGHKS and CDR2 is YYEKEE (reference sequence). The CDR3 runs to 16 residues. The V segment lost 0 bases and the J segment 5 bases; nucleotides outside the gene matches: 5. The CDR3 coding sequence is TGTGCCAGCAGCTTGGCCTCTCTAGCGGGAGACAATGAGCAGTTCTTC. This gives the protein CASSLASLAGDNEQFF.

This clonotype was observed a handful of times. The chain recombines TRBV5-1 with TRBJ2-3; D possibly corresponds to TRBD2 (5 bases). The CDR3 loop spans 15 amino acids. The V gene's germline CDR1 is SGHRS and CDR2 YFSETQ. The V end lost 0 bases, the J end lost 1 base, and 9 bases lay between the germline ends. The CDR3 DNA is TGCGCCAGCAGCTTGGTAGGGAGCGGCACAGATACGCAGTATTTT. It codes for CASSLVGSGTDTQYF.

This clonotype was seen many times. V is TRBV20-1 and J is TRBJ2-1, with D perhaps matching TRBD1 or TRBD2 (5 bases each). Trimming left V 5 bases short and J 4 bases short, with 18 bases between. Germline V CDR1 and CDR2: DFQATT, SNEGSKA (reference sequence). The CDR3 runs to 15 residues. The CDR3, as DNA: TGCAGTGCTCCTTCGGGGCTAGCCGCATACAATGAGCAGTTCTTC. It encodes CSAPSGLAAYNEQFF.

The V and J genes are TRBV7-8 and TRBJ2-3, with D possibly TRBD1 on 5 matching bases. CDR3 length: 14 amino acids. V lost 5 bases and J 3 bases, leaving 12 bases between the germline ends. Germline-derived CDR1 and CDR2 are SGHVS and FQNEAQ. The DNA for the CDR3 is TGTGCCAGCAGCCTCACGAGGACAACAGATACGCAGTATTTT. It specifies CASSLTRTTDTQYF.